The clone carrying this T cell receptor beta chain was detected ten times or more. Its target is not known. These data come from a study of spatial heterogeneity in lung cancer. Overall study context: Consistent detection of more beta-chain than alpha-chain sequences was observed.

Whole-study findings and limits: One measure, the expanded intratumoral alpha and beta TCR count, tracked tumor mutation counts.

The time point denotes: sample taken at primary tumor resection. The donor group consisted of under 95 patients who had untreated, early-stage non-small cell lung cancer. The CDR3 totals 15 residues. The germline V and J ends were trimmed by 0 bases and 10 bases, with 21 bases remaining between them. Germline V gene sequence: CDR1 DFQATT, CDR2 SNEGSKA (reference sequence). One entry per CDR3 protein, called by TCRdb with MiXCR from the 5' RACE reads. The sample shows some 13,000 distinct CDR3 sequences, 3% to 4.5% of them seen only once. This receptor was taken from a male donor with early-stage non-small cell lung cancer. J is TRBJ1-1 and V is TRBV20-1; a weak D match, TRBD1 (6 bases). Sequencing used lung tumor tissue, obtained at surgery. The DNA for the CDR3 is TGCAGTGCTAGAGATGATGGGGGCCAGACGAAGGTAGCTTTCTTT. It codes for CSARDDGGQTKVAFF.